The 31 T cell receptor beta chains below all came from one sample that was sequenced in a study of early T cells in non-severe SARS-CoV-2 infection. Each CDR3 protein gets one entry after TCRdb re-called the 5' RACE reads with MiXCR. Here the sample spans tens of thousands of distinct CDR3 sequences, around 4% being singletons. Sequencing input: whole blood. These TCRs come from an adult who was a healthcare worker with PCR-confirmed SARS-CoV-2 infection or an uninfected control (not recorded which).

The rearrangement links TRBV3-2 to TRBJ2-1; TRBD2, the table's D call, was not compared with the DNA. TRBV3-2 is marked as a pseudogene. CDR3 length: 17 amino acids. The CDR3 nucleotides are TGTGCCAGCAGCCAATTCAGTAGCGGGAGTTGGGGTAGTGAGCAGTTCTTC. This sequence encodes CASSQFSSGSWGSEQFF.

This clonotype was counted ten times or more. As DNA, the CDR3 is TGTGCCAGCAGCCAAGGGACCTACAATGAGCAGTTCTTC. Protein sequence: CASSQGTYNEQFF. The J gene is TRBJ2-1, the V gene TRBV3-1, with D unresolved. The CDR3 extends over 13 amino acids. Trimming removed 1 base from V and 2 bases from J, with 3 bases in between. From germline, CDR1 is LGHDT and CDR2 YNNKEL (reference sequence).

This clonotype was counted only a few times. The CDR3 spells CSARTDPSYNEQFF. The CDR3 coding sequence is TGCAGCGCACGGACGGACCCCTCCTACAATGAGCAGTTCTTC. This chain joins TRBV29-1 and TRBJ2-1; D is undetermined. The CDR3 loop spans 14 amino acids. V was cut by 7 bases and J by 0 bases, with 13 bases left in between. Per the germline V gene, CDR1 is SQVTM and CDR2 is ANQGSEA.

This clonotype came up many times. The rearrangement links TRBV20-1 to TRBJ2-7; D remains unclear. Germline V gene lookup returns CDR1 DFQATT and CDR2 SNEGSKA (reference sequence). The CDR3 runs to 12 residues. In DNA, the CDR3 is TGCAGCCTCGCGGCCGGGCGTTACGAGCAGTACTTC. Protein: CSLAAGRYEQYF.

This clonotype was seen many times. The gene calls are TRBV28 and TRBJ2-5; D possibly corresponds to TRBD1 (6 bases). The V gene lost 5 bases and the J gene lost 9 bases, with 19 bases spanning the gap. The CDR3 length is 14 residues. Germline CDR1 reads MDHEN; CDR2 reads SYDVKM. The CDR3 sequence is CASSPSTGAMAQYF. CDR3 nucleotides: TGTGCCAGCAGTCCCTCGACAGGCGCCATGGCCCAGTACTTC. Full variable domain (missing parts from reference TRBV28 and TRBJ2-5): DVKVTQSSRYLVKRTGEKVFLECVQDMDHENMFWYRQDPGLGLRLIYFSYDVKMKEKGDIPEGYSVSREKKERFSLILESASTNQTSMYLCASSPSTGAMAQYFGPGTRLLVL.

This clonotype occurred many times. The CDR3 region is CASSYSPPGLATDTQYF. CDR3 coding DNA: TGTGCCAGCAGTTACTCCCCCCCAGGACTAGCTACAGATACGCAGTATTTT. V usage is TRBV6-5 and J usage is TRBJ2-3, with TRBD2 matching over 8 bases. The CDR3 sequence is 17 residues long. CDR1 and CDR2 from the germline V gene are MNHEY and SVGAGI. V gave up 0 bases and J gave up 3 bases; unmatched junction bases: 8.

This clonotype appeared many times. V gene TRBV9 combines with J gene TRBJ2-4; D gene uncertain. The CDR3 is 16 amino acids. CDR1 SGDLS and CDR2 YYNGEE come from the germline V gene. Trimming cost V 0 bases and J 0 bases, with 10 bases left between them. CDR3 bases: TGTGCCAGCAGCGTAGTACGGTCGATAGCCAAAAACATTCAGTACTTC. Amino acid sequence: CASSVVRSIAKNIQYF. Using reference TRBV9 and TRBJ2-4 for the parts outside the CDR3, the full variable domain is DSGVTQTPKHLITATGQRVTLRCSPRSGDLSVYWYQQSLDQGLQFLIQYYNGEERAKGNILERFSAQQFPDLHSELNLSSLELGDSALYFCASSVVRSIAKNIQYFGAGTRLSVL.

This clonotype was recorded a few times. The rearrangement uses TRBV5-1 and TRBJ2-7; 9 bases match TRBD1. CDR1 SGHRS and CDR2 YFSETQ come from the germline V gene. V gave up 0 bases and J gave up 3 bases; unmatched junction bases: 7. The CDR3 extends over 16 amino acids. DNA of the CDR3: TGCGCCAGCAGCTTGGCAGCCGGGACAGGGAGCTACGAGCAGTACTTC. This sequence encodes CASSLAAGTGSYEQYF.

The CDR3 here is CASSLGLAGGQETQYF. CDR3 in DNA: TGTGCCAGCAGCTTGGGACTAGCGGGAGGCCAAGAGACCCAGTACTTC. The genes are TRBV7-3 and TRBJ2-5; 15 bases agree with TRBD2. Germline V gene sequence: CDR1 SGHTA, CDR2 FQGTGA. There are 16 residues in the CDR3. With V trimmed by 3 bases and J by 1 base, 0 bases remained unmatched.

In its sample, this clonotype was seen many times. The chain employs TRBV10-3 and TRBJ2-3, with 10 bases matching TRBD2. V trimming: 3 bases; J trimming: 3 bases; junction bases outside the gene matches: 0. The CDR3 consists of 14 residues. CDR1 is ENHRY, CDR2 SYGVKD, per germline. Here the CDR3 reads CAISEAGGTDTQYF. The CDR3 DNA reads as TGTGCCATCAGTGAAGCGGGAGGGACAGATACGCAGTATTTT.

This clonotype was observed many times. V and J are TRBV10-3 and TRBJ2-7; the D gene is possibly TRBD2 (5 bases). Trimming stripped 11 bases from V and 3 bases from J, with 11 bases between. There are 11 residues in the CDR3. Looked up from germline, CDR1 is ENHRY and CDR2 is SYGVKD. The CDR3 nucleotides read TGTGCCGCATCCGACTACTACGAGCAGTACTTC. It translates to CAASDYYEQYF.

At least ten counts were recorded for this clonotype. The chain uses TRBV6-1 and TRBJ1-2; a weak D match, TRBD1 (5 bases). CDR1 and CDR2 from the germline V gene are MNHNS and SASEGT. Trimming pared 0 bases from V and 8 bases from J, leaving 25 bases between. There are 18 residues in the CDR3. The DNA for the CDR3 is TGTGCCAGCAGTGAAGCGGGGACCGCGCTCACTCCGCGTTGGGGCTACACCTTC. The encoded protein is CASSEAGTALTPRWGYTF.

The sample holds many counts of this clonotype. The V and J genes are TRBV4-1 and TRBJ2-1, with 7 positions matching TRBD2. The germline V gene encodes CDR1 MGHRA and CDR2 YSYEKL. V lost 7 bases and J lost 0; bases outside the gene matches: 9. This CDR3 has 16 residues. CDR3 in DNA: TGCGCCAGCACCTTAGGAGCGGGAATCTCCTACAATGAGCAGTTCTTC. This encodes CASTLGAGISYNEQFF.

This clonotype was counted ten times or more. This chain links TRBV7-9 with TRBJ1-1; tentatively, D is TRBD1 (6 bases). The V end lost 5 bases, the J end lost 2 bases, and 15 bases lay between the germline ends. The CDR3 totals 15 residues. The germline CDR1 and CDR2 sequences are SEHNR and FQNEAQ (reference sequence). The CDR3 sequence: CASSPGTSFNTEAFF. Here the CDR3 DNA reads TGTGCCAGCAGCCCTGGGACATCTTTCAACACTGAAGCTTTCTTT.

This clonotype was seen ten or more times. The chain has TRBV6-2 or TRBV6-3 and TRBJ1-1; D perhaps matches TRBD1 (5 bases). Germline V gene lookup returns CDR1 MNHEY and CDR2 SVGEGT. This CDR3 has 15 amino acids. V was clipped by 5 bases and J by 0 bases, with 13 bases between them. DNA of the CDR3: TGTGCCAGCAGTCGATGGGGCAGCATGAACACTGAAGCTTTCTTT. It yields the protein CASSRWGSMNTEAFF.

The sample holds many counts of this clonotype. The chain carries TRBV10-3 and TRBJ2-3, with a tentative D call TRBD2 (6 bases). The germline gives CDR1 ENHRY, CDR2 SYGVKD. V was cut by 4 bases and J by 3 bases, with 8 bases left in between. This CDR3 has 13 amino acids. CDR3 DNA sequence: TGTGCCATCAGTGGCGGGATGACAGATACGCAGTATTTT. This sequence encodes CAISGGMTDTQYF.

This clonotype has just a few counts. The chain joins TRBV20-1 to TRBJ1-2; D possibly corresponds to TRBD1 (5 bases). The CDR3 runs 12 residues. CDR1 DFQATT and CDR2 SNEGSKA come from the germline V gene (reference sequence). V was cut by 3 bases and J by 2 bases, with 7 bases left in between. The CDR3 DNA follows: TGCAGTGCTAGGGGGGAAAACTATGGCTACACCTTC. Protein sequence: CSARGENYGYTF.

This clonotype was seen at least ten times. CDR3 sequence reads: CASSTQGSTEQFF. The CDR3 DNA sequence: TGTGCCAGCAGTACCCAGGGGTCCACTGAGCAGTTCTTC. The chain uses TRBV6-5 and TRBJ2-1, with TRBD1 as a possible D gene (6 bases). Trimming cost V 5 bases and J 9 bases, with 14 bases left between them. Germline assignment: CDR1 MNHEY and CDR2 SVGAGI. The CDR3 has 13 amino acids.

Ten or more counts support this clonotype. The genes are TRBV6-2 or TRBV6-3 and TRBJ1-5, with 9 bases lining up with TRBD1. Losses at the gene ends were 5 bases for V and 7 bases for J; bases not matched to a gene: 3. The CDR3 contains 13 residues. Germline values: CDR1 MNHEY, CDR2 SVGEGT. Here the CDR3 reads CASSTGGRQPQHF. In nucleotides, the CDR3 is TGTGCCAGCAGTACAGGGGGCAGGCAGCCCCAGCATTTT.

The rearrangement uses TRBV13 and TRBJ2-6; D unresolved. The CDR3 loop spans 15 amino acids. From germline, CDR1 is PRHDT and CDR2 FYEKMQ (reference sequence). Trimming removed 5 bases at V and 4 bases at J, with 12 bases between. CDR3 nucleotides: TGTGCCAGCAGCCAGGCTAGGATCGGGGCCAACGTCCTGACTTTC. Translated, it gives CASSQARIGANVLTF.

A few counts support this clonotype. The chain combines TRBV3-1 with TRBJ1-4, with D tentatively TRBD1 (5 bases). Trimming took 4 bases from V and 0 from J, leaving 12 bases between them. Germline lookup yields CDR1 LGHDT and CDR2 YNNKEL (reference sequence). This CDR3 contains 16 residues. The CDR3 region has the DNA TGTGCCAGCAGCCTTGAGGGAGGGGCAACTAATGAAAAACTGTTTTTT. This sequence encodes CASSLEGGATNEKLFF.

In this sample, this clonotype turned up a few times. V is TRBV5-4 and J is TRBJ1-5; D might be TRBD1 (5 bases). Looked up from germline, CDR1 is SGHNT and CDR2 is YYREEE (reference sequence). V lost 5 bases and J lost 5, with 11 bases in between. The CDR3 runs 13 residues. The CDR3 DNA reads as TGTGCCAGCAGACTTGACAGAGATCAGCCCCAGCATTTT. It encodes CASRLDRDQPQHF.

The chain couples TRBV4-1 to TRBJ2-1; weak D call: TRBD2 (5 bases). Trimming left V 5 bases short and J 9 bases short, with 23 bases between. The CDR3 extends over 16 amino acids. Per germline, CDR1 MGHRA and CDR2 YSYEKL. The CDR3 sequence is CASSLTGGPSQVEQFF. Here the CDR3 DNA reads TGCGCCAGCAGCTTAACCGGCGGGCCCTCTCAAGTTGAGCAGTTCTTC.

This clonotype has at least ten counts. V and J are TRBV4-3 and TRBJ1-3; no definite D call. The V end was cut by 6 bases, the J end by 2 bases, with 2 bases between. Per the germline V gene, CDR1 is LGHNA and CDR2 is YSLEER. This CDR3 contains 11 residues. The CDR3 DNA is TGCGCCAGCAGTACTGGAAACACCATATATTTT. Translated, it gives CASSTGNTIYF.

The sample holds many counts of this clonotype. This rearrangement joins TRBV9 to TRBJ1-1; 7 positions match TRBD1. This CDR3 contains 16 residues. The V and J ends lost 0 bases and 2 bases, in that order; junction bases with no gene match: 7. CDR1 and CDR2 (germline): SGDLS, YYNGEE. The CDR3: CASSVGGTATNTEAFF. CDR3 in DNA: TGTGCCAGCAGCGTAGGTGGGACAGCCACAAACACTGAAGCTTTCTTT.

The chain has TRBV6-5 and TRBJ2-7; TRBD1 aligns across 7 bases. CDR3 length: 13 residues. Per germline, CDR1 MNHEY and CDR2 SVGAGI. The junction had 4 bases not matched to a gene; V was cut back by 6 bases and J by 2 bases. The CDR3 protein is CASSKTGTYEQYV. The CDR3, as DNA: TGTGCCAGCAGCAAGACAGGGACCTACGAGCAGTACGTC.

This clonotype was recorded many times. V usage is TRBV5-1 and J usage is TRBJ2-1; 8 nucleotides line up with TRBD2. J gave up 6 bases and V 3 bases, and 8 bases lay outside the gene matches. Germline CDR1 and CDR2: SGHRS and YFSETQ. There are 15 residues in the CDR3. CDR3 residues: CASSSAGTSTNEQFF. CDR3 coding DNA: TGCGCCAGCAGCTCGGCGGGGACTAGTACCAATGAGCAGTTCTTC.

The sample holds a few counts of this clonotype. This chain links TRBV20-1 with TRBJ2-3, with 8 positions matching TRBD2. The CDR3 totals 14 residues. Trimming cost V 5 bases and J 1 base; bases outside gene matches: 5. Germline V gene lookup returns CDR1 DFQATT and CDR2 SNEGSKA (reference sequence). The CDR3 DNA reads TGCAGTGCTGGTATACTAGCGGGCACAGATACGCAGTATTTT. This encodes CSAGILAGTDTQYF.

In its sample, this clonotype was seen many times. V gene TRBV5-4 combines with J gene TRBJ2-5, with D possibly called TRBD1 or TRBD2 (5 bases each). Germline V gene lookup returns CDR1 SGHNT and CDR2 YYREEE (reference sequence). Trimming stripped 0 bases from V and 9 bases from J, with 9 bases between. The CDR3 contains 12 residues. CDR3 residues: CASSLDVGAQYF. CDR3 sequence (DNA): TGTGCCAGCAGCTTGGATGTGGGGGCCCAGTACTTC. The full variable domain, with the rest looked up from reference TRBV5-4 and TRBJ2-5, is ETGVTQSPTHLIKTRGQQVTLRCSSQSGHNTVSWYQQALGQGPQFIFQYYREEENGRGNFPPRFSGLQFPNYSSELNVNALELDDSALYLCASSLDVGAQYFGPGTRLLVL.

This clonotype was recorded many times. J is TRBJ1-2 and V is TRBV6-6, with D hard to call. V lost 8 bases to trimming and J lost 2 bases, with 9 bases between them. There are 12 residues in the CDR3. From germline, CDR1 is MNHNY and CDR2 SVGAGI (reference sequence). For the CDR3, the DNA is TGTGCCAGCGGCGAGAGGAACTATGGCTACACCTTC. It translates to CASGERNYGYTF.

This clonotype showed up just a few times. The V gene is TRBV7-8, the J gene TRBJ1-3; no reliable D call. Trimming cost V 1 base and J 0 bases, with 4 bases left between them. CDR1 SGHVS and CDR2 FQNEAQ come from the germline V gene. The CDR3 has 14 amino acids. This CDR3 reads CASSLVHSGNTIYF. The CDR3 coding sequence is TGTGCCAGCAGCTTAGTGCACTCTGGAAACACCATATATTTT.